Listed here are 3 T cell receptor beta chains from one sample, sequenced in a study of CD8+CD57+ T cells in acquired aplastic anemia. CDR3 and TCR beta VDJ profiling relied on genomic DNA as the template. One entry per CDR3 protein, called by TCRdb with MiXCR from the reads. The sample has 120,000 or so distinct CDR3 sequences; under 60% are singletons. CD8+CD57+ cell expansion had been shown by flow cytometry in patients chosen for sequencing. Specimen: sorted CD4+, CD8+, or CD8+CD57+ T cells (not recorded which) from PBMCs. The origin of the receptors is a human donor with aplastic anemia.

This sequence joins TRBV6-1 and TRBJ1-5; perhaps TRBD1 as D (5 bases). The CDR3 runs 15 residues. Per the germline V gene, CDR1 is MNHNS and CDR2 is SASEGT. V was pared by 3 bases and J by 4 bases, with 13 bases between. The DNA of the CDR3 is TGTGCCAGCAGTGACCCGGGCCGGGGGAATCAGCCCCAGCATTTT. Translating it yields CASSDPGRGNQPQHF.

The chain recombines TRBV7-2 with TRBJ2-1; D ambiguous. V was clipped by 0 bases and J by 7 bases, with 13 bases between them. The CDR3 runs 15 residues. CDR1 is SGHTA, CDR2 FQGNSA, per germline. CDR3 region: CASSLAWASFNEQFF. As DNA, the CDR3 is TGTGCCAGCAGCTTAGCGTGGGCTAGTTTTAATGAGCAGTTCTTC.

Concerning this clonotype itself: Possible read error: a much larger clone is one base away. V is TRBV4-1 and J is TRBJ2-1; D is unresolved. Germline-derived CDR1 and CDR2 are MGHRA and YSYEKL. The CDR3 covers 13 residues. As DNA, the CDR3 is TGCGCCAGCAGCCAGGGCCTCTACAGTGAGCAGTTCTTC. Amino acids: CASSQGLYSEQFF.